The 6 T cell receptor beta chains presented below share a single source sample, sequenced in a study of OX40 agonist ivuxolimab in advanced cancers. Using immunoSEQ multiplex PCR, the repertoire was profiled, and TCRdb retains in-frame clones only, with some absent. The data hold about 33,000 clones, with approximately 80% observed a single time. The sequencing used CD4+ or CD8+ T cells sorted from blood, collected in a trial of the OX40 agonist ivuxolimab. Receptors were obtained from an adult with an advanced solid tumor such as melanoma, head and neck, liver or kidney cancer.

The chain links TRBV5-4 to TRBJ2-7; tentatively, D is TRBD1 (6 bases). The germline V and J ends were trimmed by 2 bases and 7 bases, with 10 bases remaining between them. Per the germline V gene, CDR1 is SGHNT and CDR2 is YYREEE (reference sequence). CDR3 length: 12 amino acids. The CDR3 reads CASSFRGGEQYF. Here the CDR3 DNA reads TGTGCCAGCAGCTTTAGAGGGGGAGAGCAGTACTTC.

This clone occurred a few times. The chain is built from TRBV27 and TRBJ2-1, with 8 positions matching TRBD2. Per germline, CDR1 MNHEY and CDR2 SMNVEV (reference sequence). The CDR3 sequence is 15 residues long. V was clipped by 3 bases and J by 7 bases; unmatched bases: 8. The CDR3 protein is CASSFLSGGGNEQFF. The CDR3 region has the DNA TGTGCCAGCAGTTTTCTAAGCGGGGGAGGAAATGAGCAGTTCTTC.

The V gene is TRBV7-2, the J gene TRBJ2-5, with D tentatively TRBD1 (5 bases). Germline V gene lookup returns CDR1 SGHTA and CDR2 FQGNSA. This CDR3 is 15 amino acids long. Trimming shortened V by 0 bases and J by 5 bases, and 13 bases separated the two germline ends. The CDR3 reads CASSLAGRDGETQYF. DNA of the CDR3: TGTGCCAGCAGCTTAGCGGGCAGGGATGGGGAGACCCAGTACTTC.

This clone was seen a handful of times. The gene calls are TRBV7-3 and TRBJ2-1; 9 nucleotides align to TRBD2. CDR3 length: 14 amino acids. The germline gives CDR1 SGHTA, CDR2 FQGTGA. The junction had 6 bases not matched to a gene; V was cut back by 2 bases and J by 10 bases. CDR3 DNA sequence: TGTGCCAGCAGCTTAGTGTCTAGCGGGGAGGAGCAGTTCTTC. It encodes CASSLVSSGEEQFF.

This clone was observed many times. The chain employs TRBV11-2 and TRBJ2-7; possibly TRBD1 for D (5 bases). Germline V gene data show CDR1 as SGHAT and CDR2 as FQNNGV. V was pared by 2 bases and J by 2 bases, with 13 bases between. This CDR3 is 15 amino acids long. CDR3 sequence (DNA): TGTGCCAGCAGCTTATTCGGGCAGGGCCCCTACGAGCAGTACTTC. It translates to CASSLFGQGPYEQYF.

The J gene is TRBJ1-6, the V gene TRBV6-5, with 9 bases fitting TRBD1. This CDR3 is built from 15 residues. Germline V lookup: CDR1 MNHEY, CDR2 SVGAGI. V was clipped by 4 bases and J by 10 bases; unmatched bases: 8. In nucleotides, the CDR3 is TGTGCCAGCAGTTTGGGACAGGGATACCGATCACCCCTCCACTTT. Translating gives CASSLGQGYRSPLHF.